This T cell receptor beta chain is from a study of cytomegalovirus exposure and HLA in healthy donors. The CDR3 loop spans 14 amino acids. Trimming removed 0 bases from V and 3 bases from J; junction bases left unmatched: 2. Germline V gene data show CDR1 as SGHDT and CDR2 as YYEEEE. 13 Jbeta primers and 60 Vbeta primers were used for the PCR. Only in-frame clones appear in the TCRdb table, and some are missing; sequencing was by immunoSEQ multiplex PCR. Recorded for this sample: almost 45,000 clones. The chain has TRBV5-6 and TRBJ2-7; 8 bases agree with TRBD2. This TCR was sampled from a male donor in good health and CMV-seronegative. Sequencing input: PBMCs. This chain's CDR3 is CASSLGAGVYEQYF. The CDR3 DNA reads TGTGCCAGCAGCTTGGGAGCGGGAGTCTACGAGCAGTACTTC.